The 4 T cell receptor beta chains below were found in one sample sequenced in a study of T cell repertoires in aging, cancer and after chemotherapy. TCR beta rearrangements were amplified from peripheral blood genomic DNA. TRB rearrangements spanning V, D and J were amplified using mixed TRB-A/B primers. MiXCR was run by TCRdb on the multiplex PCR reads, yielding one entry per CDR3 protein. Of some 9,300 distinct CDR3 sequences in the sample, around 44% were seen once. Source material: blood. The receptors originated from a human donor in good health.

There are a few counts of this clonotype. The V call is TRBV2, the J call TRBJ2-7, with D possibly TRBD2 on 5 matching bases. The CDR3 length is 14 residues. V lost 6 bases and J 2 bases, leaving 14 bases between the germline ends. Germline loops: CDR1 SNHLY, CDR2 FYNNEI. The CDR3 bases are TGTGCCAGCAGGCGGGCGGCTACTCCCTACGAGCAGTACTTC. Translation: CASRRAATPYEQYF.

V gene TRBV6-5 combines with J gene TRBJ2-7; 10 nucleotides match TRBD1. The CDR3 runs to 15 residues. Unmatched junction bases numbered 12, after V lost 6 bases and J lost 7 bases. Germline CDR1 is MNHEY and CDR2 is SVGAGI. CDR3 DNA sequence: TGTGCCAGCAGCCCACCCCGACAGGGGGCGGGGGAGCAGTACGTC. Residues: CASSPPRQGAGEQYV.

V and J are TRBV30 and TRBJ1-2, with D maybe TRBD1 (6 bases). CDR1 and CDR2 (germline): GTSNPN, SVGIG (reference sequence). This CDR3 comprises 10 residues. V gave up 7 bases and J gave up 8 bases, with 11 bases separating them. The CDR3 nucleotides are TGTGCCTTACAGGGTCGAGGCTACACCTTC. As protein: CALQGRGYTF.

J is TRBJ2-5 and V is TRBV30, with 7 bases identical to TRBD2. There are 15 residues in the CDR3. Per the germline V gene, CDR1 is GTSNPN and CDR2 is SVGIG (reference sequence). V dropped 8 bases and J dropped 4; count of bases not matched to a gene: 16. CDR3: CASSIVGREGETQYF. CDR3 bases: TGTGCCAGTAGTATAGTCGGAAGGGAGGGAGAGACCCAGTACTTC.